This is a list of T cell receptor beta chains from one sample in a study of OX40 agonist ivuxolimab in advanced cancers. Profiled with immunoSEQ multiplex PCR; TCRdb holds only in-frame clones, not every one. The top ten hold around 0.35% of the sample, which has roughly 90,000 clones, around 90% seen once. The sample was CD4+ or CD8+ T cells sorted from blood, taken in a trial of the OX40 agonist ivuxolimab. The receptors here all came from an adult with an advanced solid tumor such as melanoma, head and neck, liver or kidney cancer. Each CDR3 is given with its conserved first and last residue. Fields, in order: clone size, V gene, J gene, D gene, CDR3 DNA, CDR3 protein. The D gene is left open where the match is weak. Some rows have no size entry. The others give once, few or many, or a class for an expanded clone.

-	TRBV10-3	TRBJ2-7	TRBD2	TGTGCCATCAGTGGGGCTAGCGGGACGGCCTACGAGCAGTACTTC	CAISGASGTAYEQYF
-	TRBV7-8	TRBJ1-5	TRBD1	TGTGCCAGCAGCCCTCGCTGGACAGGGGAGAGTCAGCCCCAGCATTTT	CASSPRWTGESQPQHF
-	TRBV7-8	TRBJ1-4	-	TGTGCCAGCAGCCAAGGTGCAACTAATGAAAAACTGTTTTTT	CASSQGATNEKLFF
-	TRBV5-3	TRBJ1-2	TRBD1	TGTGCCAGAAGCTTGGGATATCGGACAGGCCAAGCTAACTATGGCTACACCTTC	CARSLGYRTGQANYGYTF
-	TRBV7-2	TRBJ1-1	-	TGTGCCAGCAGCCTCTCGCAGGCCGGGAACACTGAAGCTTTCTTT	CASSLSQAGNTEAFF
-	TRBV6-6	TRBJ2-2	-	TGTGCCAGCAAAAAACAGGGAACGATAACCGGGGAGCTGTTTTTT	CASKKQGTITGELFF
-	TRBV5-1	TRBJ2-3	-	TGCGCCAGCAGCCTGGGATTACAAAGCACAGATACGCAGTATTTT	CASSLGLQSTDTQYF
-	TRBV29-1	TRBJ2-7	TRBD1	TGCAGCGTTGCGGTCTTTGGGGCAGGGGGCAGAGAGCAGTACTTC	CSVAVFGAGGREQYF
once	TRBV25-1	TRBJ1-2	-	TGTGCCAGCAGTGAAATAGGGACTGGCAACTATGGCTACACCTTC	CASSEIGTGNYGYTF
-	TRBV7-6	TRBJ1-4	-	TGTGCCAGCAGCGGGGCAGATGAAAAACTGTTTTTT	CASSGADEKLFF
few	TRBV9	TRBJ1-5	-	TGTGCCAGCAGCGTAGGGCAGGATCAGCCCCAGCATTTT	CASSVGQDQPQHF
-	TRBV5-1	TRBJ2-1	TRBD2	TGCGCCAGCAGGGGAGCGGGAGGGCCCTCCAATGAGCAGTTCTTC	CASRGAGGPSNEQFF
-	TRBV7-8	TRBJ2-3	TRBD2	TGTGCCAGCAGCTCTAGCGGGAGGGCCCCAGATACGCAGTATTTT	CASSSSGRAPDTQYF
-	TRBV7-8	TRBJ2-1	-	TGTGCCAGCAGCGCGGCAGGAAGGAATGAGCAGTTCTTC	CASSAAGRNEQFF
-	TRBV4-2	TRBJ1-1	TRBD1	TGTGCCAGCAGCCAAGATCAGGGGGCTGAAGCTTTCTTT	CASSQDQGAEAFF
-	TRBV27	TRBJ2-7	TRBD2	TGTGCCAGTGGGTCAGTTATAGCGGGAGGGTTGGGCTACGAGCAGTACTTC	CASGSVIAGGLGYEQYF
-	TRBV10-3	TRBJ1-1	-	TGTGCCATCAGGGACAATACAGTGAACACTGAAGCTTTCTTT	CAIRDNTVNTEAFF
-	TRBV19	TRBJ2-1	-	TGTGCCAGTAGTATGCCCAATGAGCAGTTCTTC	CASSMPNEQFF
-	TRBV7-2	TRBJ2-7	TRBD2	TGTGCCAGCAGCTTAGGACTGGGCAGCGGGGCCTACGAGCAGTACTTC	CASSLGLGSGAYEQYF
once	TRBV9	TRBJ1-2	-	TGTGCCAGCAGCGGGGGTAGCGGTAACTATGGCTACACCTTC	CASSGGSGNYGYTF
-	TRBV18	TRBJ2-2	TRBD1	TGTGCCAGCTCACCACCTGCAGTGGCAGGGGGCACCGGGGAGCTGTTTTTT	CASSPPAVAGGTGELFF
-	TRBV28	TRBJ2-3	TRBD2	TGTGCCAGCAGTAGCCCGGGACTAGGTACAGATACGCAGTATTTT	CASSSPGLGTDTQYF
once	TRBV9	TRBJ2-2	-	TGTGCCAGCAGCGTAGCTCCAGGGTCGAACACCGGGGAGCTGTTTTTT	CASSVAPGSNTGELFF
-	TRBV19	TRBJ2-3	TRBD2	TGTGCCAGTAAGGATCATGGGACTAGCGGCACAGATACGCAGTATTTT	CASKDHGTSGTDTQYF
-	TRBV19	TRBJ2-3	TRBD2	TGTGCCAGTAGTGTAGGTAGCGGGAGCTTAGATACGCAGTATTTT	CASSVGSGSLDTQYF
-	TRBV19	TRBJ2-2	TRBD2	TGTGCCAGTAGTACCTCCCTAGCGGTCGTAACCGGGGAGCTGTTTTTT	CASSTSLAVVTGELFF
-	TRBV5-1	TRBJ2-2	TRBD2	TGCGCCAGCAGCTTGATGGCGGGAGAGACCGGGGAGCTGTTTTTT	CASSLMAGETGELFF
once	TRBV6-5	TRBJ2-7	TRBD1	TGTGCCAGCAGCACGACAGGGAGCTCCTACGAGCAGTACTTC	CASSTTGSSYEQYF
-	TRBV7-2	TRBJ2-6	-	TGTGCCAGCAGCATCTTGGGGTCTGGGGCCAACGTCCTGACTTTC	CASSILGSGANVLTF
-	TRBV7-8	TRBJ2-7	-	TGTGCCAGCAGCTTAATTCCAGACTACGAGCAGTACTTC	CASSLIPDYEQYF
-	TRBV7-2	TRBJ1-1	-	TGTGCCAGCAGCTTAGGTCAGACCACTGAAGCTTTCTTT	CASSLGQTTEAFF
-	TRBV2	TRBJ2-1	-	TGTGCCAGCAGTGAAAATCAGTACAATGAGCAGTTCTTC	CASSENQYNEQFF
-	TRBV6-5	TRBJ2-1	-	TGTGCCAGCAGCCCCGTGGCTAGCAGAGCTGAGCAGTTCTTC	CASSPVASRAEQFF
-	TRBV5-1	TRBJ2-1	TRBD2	TGCGCCAGCAGCATCCTAGCGGATTACAATGAGCAGTTCTTC	CASSILADYNEQFF
-	TRBV7-2	TRBJ2-7	TRBD2	TGTGCCAGCAGCTTAGTCGGGGGGGTGGGAACGGACGAGCAGTACTTC	CASSLVGGVGTDEQYF
-	TRBV7-2	TRBJ2-7	-	TGTGCCAGCAGCCGCCAGGGGGGGGGCAGGTACGAGCAGTACTTC	CASSRQGGGRYEQYF
-	TRBV7-9	TRBJ2-1	TRBD2	TGTGCCAGCAGCTTAGGGACTAGTGGTGGCAATGAGCAGTTCTTC	CASSLGTSGGNEQFF
once	TRBV7-2	TRBJ2-2	-	TGTGCCAGCAGCTTCAACACCGGGGAGCTGTTTTTT	CASSFNTGELFF
few	TRBV9	TRBJ1-3	-	TGTGCCAGCAGCGTAGGACGGGCCTCTGGAAACACCATATATTTT	CASSVGRASGNTIYF
-	TRBV7-9	TRBJ2-7	-	TGTGCCAGCAGCTTAAATTACGAGCAGTACTTC	CASSLNYEQYF
-	TRBV7-2	TRBJ2-1	TRBD2	TGTGCCAGCAGCCCCTGGACTAGCGGGAGCGGTAATGAGCAGTTCTTC	CASSPWTSGSGNEQFF
-	TRBV5-4	TRBJ1-5	-	TGTGCCAGCAGCTTGGGCCCGGGACTCGGCAATCAGCCCCAGCATTTT	CASSLGPGLGNQPQHF